This T cell receptor (beta chain) comes out of a study of shared clonotypes between healthy human individuals. There are 16 residues in the CDR3. Trimming removed 6 bases at V and 6 bases at J, with 24 bases between. CDR1 and CDR2 (germline): LNHDA, SQIVND (reference sequence). Sequencing used immunoSEQ multiplex PCR; TCRdb keeps in-frame clones, though not all of them. The sample lists about 1.1 million clones, 77% occurring once. The V gene is TRBV19, the J gene TRBJ2-7; D uncertain. What was sequenced was memory CD4+ T cells from PBMCs. Subset in this sample: CD45RA-negative fraction. This receptor was obtained from a man aged 18-30 years in good health. Some clones in this sample may be carry-over from other donors' samples. The CDR3 is CASSPFLAVGRAEQYF. Here the CDR3 DNA reads TGTGCCAGTAGCCCGTTTCTGGCCGTCGGCCGGGCCGAGCAGTACTTC.